The rows below give T cell receptor beta chains drawn from one sample of a study of cytomegalovirus exposure and HLA in healthy donors. Profiling relied on immunoSEQ multiplex PCR, and the TCRdb table lists in-frame clones only, not all of them. The table has some 190,000 clones, roughly 83% seen once. Source material: PBMCs. The receptors here all came from a woman in her forties or fifties in good health and CMV-seronegative. Each CDR3 is given with its conserved first and last residue. Fields, in order: J gene, V gene, D gene, CDR3 protein. A D gene is named only where the DNA matches it firmly.

>TRBJ2-6|TRBV27|TRBD1
CASSSYGTAGANVLTF
>TRBJ1-4|TRBV4-1|NA
CASSQGLTNEKLFF
>NA|TRBV5-1|NA
CASSREWREQYF
>TRBJ2-1|TRBV18|TRBD1
CASSPGTGRYNEQFF
>TRBJ1-1|TRBV28|NA
CASSLSSEAFF
>TRBJ2-1|TRBV7-2|TRBD2
CASSLGVAGGGYNEQFF
>TRBJ1-2|TRBV28|TRBD1
CASSFRTGGYGYTF
>TRBJ1-2|TRBV9|TRBD1
CASSGGDRASILNYGYTF
>TRBJ2-1|TRBV15|NA
CATSRAGNEQFF
>TRBJ1-3|TRBV4-3|TRBD1
CASSPGQGPGNTIYF
>TRBJ1-4|TRBV5-1|NA
CASSLAGRGNEKLFF
>TRBJ2-7|TRBV5-1|TRBD1
CASSSTGTGVIEQYF
>TRBJ2-5|TRBV4-3|TRBD2
CASSQDRGGGKETQYF
>TRBJ2-1|TRBV27|NA
CASSLSLAPSTEQFF
>TRBJ1-4|TRBV28|TRBD1
CASSLPTGANEKLFF
>TRBJ2-5|TRBV6-5|NA
CASSYLGGTQETQYF